This TCR beta chain derives from a study of OX40 agonist ivuxolimab in advanced cancers. In the study overall: Ivuxolimab, an antibody that agonizes OX40 (CD134), was administered to the patients. Intravenous ivuxolimab was administered to patients every 2 weeks at 0.01 to 10 mg/kg. Study results and caveats: At 0.1 to 3.0 mg/kg and by week 6, CD4+ and CD8+ T cells in the blood had expanded clonally. CD8+ T cells averaged more expanded clones than CD4+.

V was cut by 0 bases and J by 4 bases, with 9 bases left in between. In germline, CDR1 is LGHNA, CDR2 YSLEER. The CDR3 extends over 14 amino acids. Assay used: immunoSEQ multiplex PCR; TCRdb lists only in-frame clones, some missing. The repertoire consists of around 65,000 clones, with roughly 92% occurring once and the leading ten covering around an eighth. Of note for this clone: Its antigen is as yet unknown.

This receptor was taken from an adult with an advanced solid tumor such as melanoma, head and neck, liver or kidney cancer. The chain combines TRBV4-3 with TRBJ1-2; a weak D match, TRBD1 (5 bases). Sequencing used CD4+ or CD8+ T cells sorted from blood, obtained in a trial of the OX40 agonist ivuxolimab. CDR3 region: CASSQDDSGYGYTF. The CDR3 DNA reads as TGCGCCAGCAGCCAAGATGACAGCGGCTATGGCTACACCTTC.